The 4 T cell receptor beta chains below come from one sample, sequenced in a study of blood T cell repertoires in COVID-19. Using immunoSEQ multiplex PCR, the repertoire was profiled, and TCRdb retains in-frame clones only, with some absent. The data show 150,000 to 200,000 clones, around 90% seen once. Material: peripheral blood. These receptor sequences come from a man aged 55-75 years with active or convalescent COVID-19.

The chain couples TRBV7-2 to TRBJ2-7, with 9 bases identical to TRBD2. Per germline, CDR1 SGHTA and CDR2 FQGNSA. This CDR3 has 15 residues. V was pared by 5 bases and J by 4 bases, with 9 bases of the junction left unmatched. The CDR3 DNA is TGTGCCAGCAGCCTGGGCAGCGGGGGGCCTTACGAGCAGTACTTC. Amino acid sequence: CASSLGSGGPYEQYF.

This clone appeared once. The chain links TRBV2 to TRBJ1-2, with 9 bases matching TRBD1. Per germline, CDR1 SNHLY and CDR2 FYNNEI. This CDR3 region has 16 residues. The ends lost 5 bases at V and 4 bases at J; junction bases unmatched: 11. The CDR3 here is CASSQGKQTGGYGYTF. The CDR3, as DNA: TGTGCCAGCAGTCAAGGGAAACAGACAGGGGGCTATGGCTACACCTTC.

This clone was seen a single time. The chain combines TRBV11-2 with TRBJ1-5; TRBD1 aligns across 9 bases. Germline CDR1 reads SGHAT; CDR2 reads FQNNGV. The CDR3 has 17 residues. Trimming removed 1 base from V and 1 base from J; junction bases left unmatched: 5. CDR3 bases: TGTGCCAGCAGCTTAGCCCAGGGACAGGGAAGCAATCAGCCCCAGCATTTT. Amino acids: CASSLAQGQGSNQPQHF. Full variable domain (outside the CDR3, taken from reference TRBV11-2 and TRBJ1-5): EAGVAQSPRYKIIEKRQSVAFWCNPISGHATLYWYQQILGQGPKLLIQFQNNGVVDDSQLPKDRFSAERLKGVDSTLKIQPAKLEDSAVYLCASSLAQGQGSNQPQHFGDGTRLSIL.

This clone has more than one count but fewer than ten. V and J are TRBV2 and TRBJ2-1; TRBD1 aligns across 7 bases. Germline CDR1 SNHLY, CDR2 FYNNEI. This CDR3 is 14 amino acids long. The J segment lost 1 base and the V segment lost 6 bases, leaving 3 bases of the junction unmatched. CDR3 nucleotide sequence: TGTGCCAGCAGGACAGGGCGGTCCTACAATGAGCAGTTCTTC. Translating it yields CASRTGRSYNEQFF.